The entry below gives a single T cell receptor (beta chain) sequence along with its context. Antigen specificity is unknown. The record originates from a study of monozygotic twins with inflammatory bowel disease. TCRdb reprocessed the 5' RACE reads, with one entry per CDR3 protein and no DNA. Its listing shows about 110,000 distinct CDR3 sequences. Points from the study as a whole: For repertoire similarity, concordant twins did not differ from discordant twins, possibly because power was limited.

Germline values: CDR1 MDHEN, CDR2 SYDVKM. The CDR3 is made up of 13 amino acids. The gene calls are TRBV28 and TRBJ2-7; lacking DNA, the TRBD2 call made by TCRdb goes unchecked. This TCR was sampled from a human donor with ulcerative colitis or Crohn's disease, or a healthy co-twin of an affected twin (not recorded which). Sequencing was done on a sample of blood. The CDR3 sequence: CASSFASGRPQYF. The variable domain in full, completed from reference TRBV28 and TRBJ2-7, reads DVKVTQSSRYLVKRTGEKVFLECVQDMDHENMFWYRQDPGLGLRLIYFSYDVKMKEKGDIPEGYSVSREKKERFSLILESASTNQTSMYLCASSFASGRPQYFGPGTRLTVT.